This T cell receptor beta chain was identified in a study of T cells expressing NK-cell markers. The germline V gene encodes CDR1 LGHNT and CDR2 FRNRAP. The CDR3 totals 17 residues. TCRdb re-called the 5' RACE reads, yielding one record per CDR3 amino acid sequence without DNA. This sample contains 550,000 or so distinct CDR3 sequences. The clonotype originates from a man between 18 and 35 years old in good health. The sequencing sample was made of blood T cells: a sorted CD56 or NKG2C T cell subset, CD4+ or CD8+ T cells, or bulk PBMC T cells (not recorded which). The gene calls are TRBV12-5 and TRBJ2-1; TCRdb selects TRBD1, and the lack of DNA leaves this call unchecked. The CDR3 spells CASSADQGTKFMDEQFF.